This entry concerns a single T cell receptor (beta chain). Per the original methods: It was from reference gene primer amplification that nucleated cell counts were estimated. Data came from immunoSEQ multiplex PCR; TCRdb stores just in-frame clones and leaves some out. V and J calls and clone size are given by that table; D and trimming were obtained from the DNA. In the table there are over 100,000 clones, roughly 69% of which are singletons. The source of the sample is a study of blood T cell repertoires in COVID-19. About the research overall: Collection of acute and convalescent COVID-19 samples took place in the United States, Italy and Spain. T cells, B-cell-depleted T cells, or PBMCs supplied cDNA or gDNA.

The CDR3 sequence is 13 residues long. The V and J ends lost 3 bases and 1 base respectively, with 7 bases between them. Specimen: peripheral blood. This chain joins TRBV12-3 or TRBV12-4 and TRBJ2-7; D is perhaps TRBD2 (5 bases). The receptor comes from a woman in her 70s with acute or convalescent COVID-19. DNA for the CDR3: TGTGCCAGCAGTTTGGGCGGGTCCTACGAGCAGTACTTC. Protein product: CASSLGGSYEQYF.